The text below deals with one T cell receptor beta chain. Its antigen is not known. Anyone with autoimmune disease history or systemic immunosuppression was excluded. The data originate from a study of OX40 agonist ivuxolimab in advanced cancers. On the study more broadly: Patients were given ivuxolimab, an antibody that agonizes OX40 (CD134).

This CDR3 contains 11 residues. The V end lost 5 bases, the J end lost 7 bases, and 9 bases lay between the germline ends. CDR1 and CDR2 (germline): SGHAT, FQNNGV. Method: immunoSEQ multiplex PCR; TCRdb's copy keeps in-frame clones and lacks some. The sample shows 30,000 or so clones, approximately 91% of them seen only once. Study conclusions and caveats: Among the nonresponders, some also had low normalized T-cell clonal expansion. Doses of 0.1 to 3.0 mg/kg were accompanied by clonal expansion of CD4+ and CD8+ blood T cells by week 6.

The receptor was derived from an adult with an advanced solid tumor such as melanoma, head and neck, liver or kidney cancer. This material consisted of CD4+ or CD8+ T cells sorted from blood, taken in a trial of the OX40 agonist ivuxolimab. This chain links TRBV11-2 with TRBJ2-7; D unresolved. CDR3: CASSTHGEQYF. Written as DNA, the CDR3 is TGTGCCAGCAGCACCCATGGAGAGCAGTACTTC. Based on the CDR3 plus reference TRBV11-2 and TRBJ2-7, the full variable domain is EAGVAQSPRYKIIEKRQSVAFWCNPISGHATLYWYQQILGQGPKLLIQFQNNGVVDDSQLPKDRFSAERLKGVDSTLKIQPAKLEDSAVYLCASSTHGEQYFGPGTRLTVT.